These 11 T cell receptor beta chains originate from one sample sequenced in a study of early T cells in non-severe SARS-CoV-2 infection (dated by TCRdb to the early 2020s). The library was obtained by 5' RACE. The instrument given in TCRdb is NextSeq 500. The public reads were run again by TCRdb, first through fastp at Q25 and then through MiXCR, and only productive beta chains were kept. Rows matching on CDR3 protein sequence are summarized as one entry with the most common DNA and genes. The sample profile shows 46,000 or so distinct CDR3 sequences; about 13% of them were found once. The biggest ten clones account for about 10% of the sample. The specimen was whole blood. All receptors derive from an adult who was a healthcare worker with PCR-confirmed SARS-CoV-2 infection or an uninfected control (not recorded which).

This clonotype came up many times. J is TRBJ2-1 and V is TRBV7-3; TRBD2 aligns across 9 bases. The germline V gene has CDR1 SGHTA and CDR2 FQGTGA. The CDR3 loop spans 16 amino acids. Trimming took 5 bases from V and 2 from J; bases not matched to a gene: 7. The chain's CDR3 is CASSLWGLAPYNEQFF. Written as DNA, the CDR3 is TGTGCCAGCAGCCTCTGGGGACTAGCCCCCTACAATGAGCAGTTCTTC.

The J gene is TRBJ2-5, the V gene TRBV28; D may correspond to TRBD1 or TRBD2 (5 bases each). CDR1 is MDHEN and CDR2 is SYDVKM in the germline V gene. The CDR3 runs 14 residues. The V and J ends lost 2 bases and 2 bases respectively, with 9 bases between them. The CDR3: CASSLGGEQETQYF. CDR3 in DNA: TGTGCCAGCAGTTTAGGGGGTGAACAAGAGACCCAGTACTTC.

In this sample, this clonotype turned up a few times. The V call is TRBV5-5, the J call TRBJ2-1; 7 nucleotides line up with TRBD1. The junction had 9 bases not matched to a gene; V was cut back by 2 bases and J by 4 bases. The germline V gene has CDR1 SGHKS and CDR2 YYEKEE (reference sequence). The CDR3 consists of 16 residues. DNA for the CDR3: TGTGCCAGCAGCTTCACCGGGACAGAGGTTTACAATGAGCAGTTCTTC. This sequence encodes CASSFTGTEVYNEQFF.

At least ten counts were recorded for this clonotype. The chain combines TRBV11-2 with TRBJ2-1, with a tentative D call TRBD2 (6 bases). This CDR3 is 16 amino acids long. Germline V gives CDR1 SGHAT, CDR2 FQNNGV. Trimming stripped 4 bases from V and 0 bases from J, with 13 bases between. In DNA form, the CDR3 reads TGTGCCAGCAGCTCCCGGGGACTGACCTCCTACAATGAGCAGTTCTTC. This codes for CASSSRGLTSYNEQFF. The full variable domain, its missing parts supplied by reference TRBV11-2 and TRBJ2-1, is EAGVAQSPRYKIIEKRQSVAFWCNPISGHATLYWYQQILGQGPKLLIQFQNNGVVDDSQLPKDRFSAERLKGVDSTLKIQPAKLEDSAVYLCASSSRGLTSYNEQFFGPGTRLTVL.

Many counts were recorded for this clonotype. The chain recombines TRBV11-2 with TRBJ2-1; no clear D. V dropped 8 bases and J dropped 7 bases, with 9 bases sitting between them. The CDR3 length is 11 residues. Germline V CDR1 and CDR2: SGHAT, FQNNGV. The CDR3 DNA is TGTGCCAGCTCCAGCTGGAATGAGCAGTTCTTC. Residues: CASSSWNEQFF.

The table lists this clonotype with a few counts. V and J are TRBV29-1 and TRBJ2-3, with a weak D call TRBD1 (5 bases). The CDR3 is 13 amino acids. Trimming cost V 8 bases and J 1 base, with 13 bases left between them. Germline V lookup: CDR1 SQVTM, CDR2 ANQGSEA. Written as DNA, the CDR3 is TGCAGCTCCAGGGCTTCGGGCACAGATACGCAGTATTTT. This encodes CSSRASGTDTQYF.

Comments on this clonotype: This may be a read error: a much more frequent sequence differs by one nucleotide. Because it lacks the conserved phenylalanine or tryptophan at the end, this CDR3 is likely a read error. This chain connects TRBV18 to TRBJ1-1; tentatively, D is TRBD1 (5 bases). The CDR3 runs 14 residues. Germline CDR1 and CDR2: KGHSH and LQKENI. The V end lost 6 bases, the J end lost 1 base, and 12 bases lay between the germline ends. CDR3 in amino acids: CASSRLDKNTEAFS. CDR3 in DNA: TGTGCCAGCTCCCGACTGGACAAGAACACTGAAGCTTTCTCT.

This rearrangement joins TRBV2 to TRBJ1-2, with 7 bases matching TRBD1. The CDR3 has 15 residues. V gave up 3 bases and J gave up 4 bases; unmatched junction bases: 8. CDR1 and CDR2 (germline): SNHLY, FYNNEI. The CDR3 DNA follows: TGTGCCAGCAGTGAGTTGGGACAGACTTTCTATGGCTACACCTTC. As protein: CASSELGQTFYGYTF. The whole variable domain, filled in from reference TRBV2 and TRBJ1-2, reads EPEVTQTPSHQVTQMGQEVILRCVPISNHLYFYWYRQILGQKVEFLVSFYNNEISEKSEIFDDQFSVERPDGSNFTLKIRSTKLEDSAMYFCASSELGQTFYGYTFGSGTRLTVV.

The table lists this clonotype with a few counts. The chain is built from TRBV27 and TRBJ2-7, with D maybe TRBD1 (5 bases). The CDR3 spans 12 residues. The V and J ends lost 1 base and 5 bases respectively, with 6 bases between them. Looked up from germline, CDR1 is MNHEY and CDR2 is SMNVEV (reference sequence). DNA of the CDR3: TGTGCCAGCAGTTTATTAGGGGACGAGCAGTACTTC. It encodes CASSLLGDEQYF.

This chain links TRBV9 with TRBJ2-3, with D maybe TRBD2 (5 bases). The CDR3 extends over 13 amino acids. From germline, CDR1 is SGDLS and CDR2 YYNGEE. V was pared by 0 bases and J by 9 bases, with 11 bases between. Here the CDR3 reads CASSVESGTTQYF. Written as DNA, the CDR3 is TGTGCCAGCAGCGTAGAAAGCGGTACGACGCAGTATTTT.

The chain joins TRBV6-1 to TRBJ2-7; D remains ambiguous. The CDR3 has 12 amino acids. Trimming stripped 5 bases from V and 9 bases from J, with 14 bases between. CDR1 and CDR2 (germline): MNHNS, SASEGT. The CDR3 loop is CASSNIRVWQYF. CDR3 nucleotides: TGTGCCAGCAGTAATATACGAGTATGGCAGTACTTC.